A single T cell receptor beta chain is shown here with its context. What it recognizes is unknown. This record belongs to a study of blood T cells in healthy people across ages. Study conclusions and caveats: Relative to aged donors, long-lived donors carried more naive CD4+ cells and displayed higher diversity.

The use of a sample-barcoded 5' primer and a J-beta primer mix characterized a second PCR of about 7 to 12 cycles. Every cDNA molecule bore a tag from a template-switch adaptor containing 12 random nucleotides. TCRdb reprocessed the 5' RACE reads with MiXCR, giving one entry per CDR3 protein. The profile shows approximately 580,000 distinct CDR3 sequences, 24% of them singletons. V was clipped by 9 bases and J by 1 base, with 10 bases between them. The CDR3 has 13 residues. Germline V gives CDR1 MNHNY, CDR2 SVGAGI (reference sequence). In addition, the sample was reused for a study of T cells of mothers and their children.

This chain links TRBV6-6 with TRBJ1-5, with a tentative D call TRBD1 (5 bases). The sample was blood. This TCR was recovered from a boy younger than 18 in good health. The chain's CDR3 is CASTGLSNQPQHF. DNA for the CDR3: TGTGCCAGTACAGGTTTAAGCAATCAGCCCCAGCATTTT.